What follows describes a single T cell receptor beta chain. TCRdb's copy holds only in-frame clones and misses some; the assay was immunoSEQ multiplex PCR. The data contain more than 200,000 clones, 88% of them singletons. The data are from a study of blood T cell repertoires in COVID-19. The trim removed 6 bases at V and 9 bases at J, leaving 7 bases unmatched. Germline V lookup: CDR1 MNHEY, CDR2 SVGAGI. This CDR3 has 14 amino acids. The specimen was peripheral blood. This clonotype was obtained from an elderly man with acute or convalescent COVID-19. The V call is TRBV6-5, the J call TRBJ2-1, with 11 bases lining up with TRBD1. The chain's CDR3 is CASSMDRGLGEQFF. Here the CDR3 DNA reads TGTGCCAGCAGCATGGACAGGGGGCTCGGTGAGCAGTTCTTC.